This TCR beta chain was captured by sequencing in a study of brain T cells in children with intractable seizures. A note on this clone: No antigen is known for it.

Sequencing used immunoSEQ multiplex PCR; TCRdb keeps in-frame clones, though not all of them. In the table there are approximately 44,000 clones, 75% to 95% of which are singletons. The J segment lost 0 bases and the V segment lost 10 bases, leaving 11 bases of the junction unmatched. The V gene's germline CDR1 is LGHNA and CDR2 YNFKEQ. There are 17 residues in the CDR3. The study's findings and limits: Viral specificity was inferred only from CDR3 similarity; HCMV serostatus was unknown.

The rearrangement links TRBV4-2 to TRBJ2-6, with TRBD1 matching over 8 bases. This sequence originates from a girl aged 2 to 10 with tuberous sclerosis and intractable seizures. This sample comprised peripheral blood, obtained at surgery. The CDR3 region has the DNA TGTGCCACCGGACAGGGTCCTCATCCCTCTGGGGCCAACGTCCTGACTTTC. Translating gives CATGQGPHPSGANVLTF.